This T cell receptor (beta chain) was sequenced in a study of cytomegalovirus exposure and HLA in healthy donors. Per the germline V gene, CDR1 is LGHNT and CDR2 is FRNRAP. CDR3 length equals 14 residues. Trimming shortened V by 1 base and J by 6 bases, and 12 bases separated the two germline ends. The PCR used 60 Vbeta and 13 Jbeta primers. TCRdb's copy holds only in-frame clones and misses some; the assay was immunoSEQ multiplex PCR. The sample yields under 200,000 clones, around 80% seen once. The rearrangement joins TRBV12-5 to TRBJ1-2, with D tentatively TRBD1 (5 bases). The sample comprised PBMCs. The source is a man aged 35 to 55 in good health and CMV-seronegative. This CDR3 reads CASGLDPGRHGYTF. CDR3 sequence (DNA): TGTGCTAGTGGTTTGGACCCAGGGCGCCATGGCTACACCTTC.